This entry lists 20 T cell receptor beta chains sequenced from one sample in a study of blood T cell repertoires in COVID-19. The table came from immunoSEQ multiplex PCR; TCRdb's copy has only in-frame clones and leaves some out. Of 450,000 or so clones listed, about nine tenths are singletons. The sequencing sample was made of peripheral blood. These receptors were taken from a woman aged 40 to 50 with COVID-19, enrolled during active disease.

The V gene is TRBV2, the J gene TRBJ1-3, with D uncertain. Germline CDR1 and CDR2: SNHLY and FYNNEI. The V and J ends lost 8 bases and 4 bases respectively, with 6 bases between them. This CDR3 contains 11 residues. In DNA, the CDR3 is TGTGCCAGCTCACAGGGAAACACCATATATTTT. Protein product: CASSQGNTIYF.

The chain joins TRBV6-4 to TRBJ2-3, with 8 nucleotides matching TRBD1. This CDR3 region has 15 residues. Germline V gene sequence: CDR1 MRHNA, CDR2 SNTAGT. Trimming took 4 bases from V and 5 from J; bases not matched to a gene: 8. Here the CDR3 DNA reads TGTGCCAGCAGTGGGGGGACAGGCCCTGTAGATACGCAGTATTTT. Translated: CASSGGTGPVDTQYF.

This chain links TRBV7-2 with TRBJ1-5; tentative D call: TRBD1 (5 bases). Germline V gene sequence: CDR1 SGHTA, CDR2 FQGNSA. CDR3 size: 15 residues. V was trimmed by 3 bases and J by 1 base, leaving 10 bases between them. Here the CDR3 DNA reads TGTGCCAGCAGCTTGCTTCGGGGGAGCAATCAGCCCCAGCATTTT. Protein sequence: CASSLLRGSNQPQHF.

This sequence joins TRBV10-3 and TRBJ1-5; no definite D call. The germline V gene encodes CDR1 ENHRY and CDR2 SYGVKD. V gave up 2 bases and J gave up 4 bases, with 9 bases separating them. The CDR3 runs to 14 residues. This CDR3 is CAISESIGNQPQHF. DNA for the CDR3: TGTGCCATCAGTGAGAGCATCGGGAATCAGCCCCAGCATTTT.

The V and J genes are TRBV6-5 and TRBJ1-2; a weak D match, TRBD1 (5 bases). The V end was cut by 6 bases, the J end by 5 bases, with 13 bases between. In germline, CDR1 is MNHEY, CDR2 SVGAGI. The CDR3 consists of 13 residues. CDR3 region: CASSDPGRYGYTF. The CDR3 DNA follows: TGTGCCAGCAGCGATCCAGGGAGGTATGGCTACACCTTC.

The chain is built from TRBV19 and TRBJ2-7, with 7 bases that match TRBD1. The CDR3 has 15 residues. Germline V gives CDR1 LNHDA, CDR2 SQIVND (reference sequence). V lost 4 bases to trimming and J lost 5 bases; unmatched junction nucleotides: 11. Here the CDR3 reads CASSTTGVPINEQYF. Here the CDR3 DNA reads TGTGCCAGTAGTACAACAGGGGTTCCGATTAACGAGCAGTACTTC.

V is TRBV7-2 and J is TRBJ1-1; perhaps TRBD1 as D (6 bases). Per germline, CDR1 SGHTA and CDR2 FQGNSA. The CDR3 sequence is 12 residues long. Trimming left V 6 bases short and J 11 bases short, with 16 bases between. CDR3 in amino acids: CASSYTGKGAFF. In DNA form, the CDR3 reads TGTGCCAGCAGTTATACAGGGAAGGGGGCTTTCTTT.

J is TRBJ2-1 and V is TRBV10-3, with TRBD2 matching 12 bases. The V segment lost 0 bases and the J segment 7 bases; nucleotides outside the gene matches: 10. Germline V gene sequence: CDR1 ENHRY, CDR2 SYGVKD. This CDR3 region has 18 residues. Here the CDR3 reads CAISESRLAGATRNEQFF. The CDR3 DNA sequence: TGTGCCATCAGTGAGTCCAGACTAGCGGGGGCCACTCGGAATGAGCAGTTCTTC.

Comment on this clone: This CDR3 is also generated by other DNA sequences in the sample. This chain connects TRBV5-4 to TRBJ1-2; D is perhaps TRBD1 (5 bases). Trimming pared 0 bases from V and 2 bases from J, leaving 8 bases between. Germline V gene lookup returns CDR1 SGHNT and CDR2 YYREEE (reference sequence). The CDR3 consists of 14 residues. The CDR3: CASSLGGVNYGYTF. CDR3 sequence (DNA): TGTGCCAGCAGCTTGGGGGGCGTCAACTATGGCTACACCTTC.

The rearrangement joins TRBV11-2 to TRBJ2-7, with D hard to call. The germline V gene has CDR1 SGHAT and CDR2 FQNNGV. The CDR3 runs 15 residues. V was shortened by 3 bases and J by 3 bases, with 15 bases between the two germline ends. CDR3 loop: CASSFYFPGNYEQYF. CDR3 DNA sequence: TGTGCCAGCAGCTTTTATTTCCCGGGTAACTACGAGCAGTACTTC. The whole variable domain, remainder taken from reference TRBV11-2 and TRBJ2-7, is EAGVAQSPRYKIIEKRQSVAFWCNPISGHATLYWYQQILGQGPKLLIQFQNNGVVDDSQLPKDRFSAERLKGVDSTLKIQPAKLEDSAVYLCASSFYFPGNYEQYFGPGTRLTVT.

This chain joins TRBV4-2 and TRBJ2-3; 8 nucleotides agree with TRBD2. The germline CDR1 and CDR2 sequences are LGHNA and YNFKEQ. The CDR3 runs to 18 residues. V lost 0 bases, J lost 3 bases, and 11 bases stayed unmatched. The CDR3 DNA follows: TGTGCCAGCAGCCAAGATAGAGAGAGCGGGGGAGCAACAGATACGCAGTATTTT. This sequence encodes CASSQDRESGGATDTQYF.

This chain links TRBV28 with TRBJ1-4; no definite D call. The germline V gene encodes CDR1 MDHEN and CDR2 SYDVKM. V lost 2 bases and J lost 7, with 5 bases in between. The CDR3 spans 12 residues. The CDR3 bases are TGTGCCAGCAGTTTAAATAGTGAAAAACTGTTTTTT. This translates into CASSLNSEKLFF.

V and J are TRBV7-2 and TRBJ2-1; 11 positions agree with TRBD2. The V segment lost 0 bases and the J segment 7 bases; nucleotides outside the gene matches: 5. The length of the CDR3 is 16 residues. Germline CDR1 SGHTA, CDR2 FQGNSA. CDR3 region: CASSLAPSGRLNEQFF. The CDR3 DNA reads as TGTGCCAGCAGCTTAGCGCCTAGCGGGAGGCTAAATGAGCAGTTCTTC.

Turning to this clone: At the DNA level, this CDR3 is encoded by other sequences in the same sample as well. The genes are TRBV7-2 and TRBJ1-2; no clear D. Trimming removed 5 bases at V and 2 bases at J, with 12 bases between. Germline V CDR1 and CDR2: SGHTA, FQGNSA. The CDR3 loop spans 14 amino acids. CDR3 coding DNA: TGTGCCAGCAGCCCGCGGACTCAAAACTATGGCTACACCTTC. Translating gives CASSPRTQNYGYTF.

The chain links TRBV30 to TRBJ1-2, with D maybe TRBD1 (5 bases). Deletions cut 3 bases from V and 4 bases from J, with 15 bases between. Germline assignment: CDR1 GTSNPN and CDR2 SVGIG (reference sequence). The CDR3 length is 14 residues. Here the CDR3 reads CAWSPVGGGYGYTF. The CDR3 bases are TGTGCCTGGAGCCCCGTGGGGGGGGGCTATGGCTACACCTTC.

The J gene is TRBJ2-1, the V gene TRBV14, with TRBD2 matching over 11 bases. Unmatched junction bases numbered 14, after V lost 3 bases and J lost 7 bases. The CDR3 runs 18 residues. Germline CDR1 reads SGHDN; CDR2 reads FVKESK. Here the CDR3 reads CASSHPPRLAGTGNEQFF. CDR3 DNA sequence: TGTGCCAGCAGCCACCCACCCCGACTAGCGGGAACGGGAAATGAGCAGTTCTTC.

The CDR3: CASSTGLGNTIYF. As DNA, the CDR3 is TGCGCCAGCAGCACGGGACTTGGAAACACCATATATTTT. The chain has TRBV5-1 and TRBJ1-3; D is perhaps TRBD1 (5 bases). Trimming took 4 bases from V and 3 from J, leaving 8 bases between them. Germline V gene data show CDR1 as SGHRS and CDR2 as YFSETQ. This CDR3 has 13 residues.

In its sample, this clone was seen a few times. The rearrangement uses TRBV28 and TRBJ1-1; 8 nucleotides line up with TRBD1. This CDR3 contains 14 residues. Germline CDR1 is MDHEN and CDR2 is SYDVKM. The trim removed 2 bases at V and 6 bases at J, leaving 5 bases unmatched. The DNA for the CDR3 is TGTGCCAGCAGTTTACCCAGGGGGCTGTCTGAAGCTTTCTTT. Amino acids: CASSLPRGLSEAFF.

The J gene is TRBJ2-7, the V gene TRBV5-4; maybe TRBD2 (6 bases). CDR1 SGHNT and CDR2 YYREEE come from the germline V gene (reference sequence). V gave up 3 bases and J gave up 4 bases, with 14 bases separating them. The CDR3 totals 14 residues. The CDR3 DNA sequence: TGTGCCAGCAGCTACGCAGGGAGGCCGTACGAGCAGTACTTC. Translating it yields CASSYAGRPYEQYF.

V gene TRBV30 combines with J gene TRBJ2-4, with D maybe TRBD2 (5 bases). Germline CDR1 reads GTSNPN; CDR2 reads SVGIG (reference sequence). CDR3 length: 12 amino acids. V was cut by 3 bases and J by 16 bases, with 19 bases left in between. This CDR3 reads CAWSPEREGLYF. The CDR3, as DNA: TGTGCCTGGAGCCCTGAACGGGAAGGGCTCTACTTC.